The 10 T cell receptor beta chains listed next were all sequenced from one sample in a study of control samples from healthy donors and cancer patients. Sequencing used immunoSEQ multiplex PCR; TCRdb keeps in-frame clones, though not all of them. In the table there are about 160,000 clones, under 96% of which are singletons. Sequencing input: blood. These receptors were taken from a woman aged 30 to 39 in good health.

The chain has TRBV28 and TRBJ2-7, with a weak D call TRBD2 (6 bases). V was clipped by 6 bases and J by 1 base, with 7 bases between them. CDR1 and CDR2 from the germline V gene are MDHEN and SYDVKM. This CDR3 is built from 12 residues. CDR3 protein: CASSGGSYEQYF. In nucleotides, the CDR3 is TGTGCCAGCAGCGGGGGTTCCTACGAGCAGTACTTC.

This chain connects TRBV7-6 to TRBJ2-1; a weak D match, TRBD2 (6 bases). The CDR3 covers 16 residues. In germline, CDR1 is SGHVS, CDR2 FNYEAQ. V shed 4 bases and J shed 7 bases, with 20 bases lying between them. In DNA form, the CDR3 reads TGTGCCAGCAGCTCCCTGGGACTCCAAAACGTTAATGAGCAGTTCTTC. This encodes CASSSLGLQNVNEQFF.

Worth noting for this clone: Within the sample, other DNA sequences also encode this same CDR3. V is TRBV5-4 and J is TRBJ2-7; possibly TRBD1 for D (6 bases). Trimming removed 4 bases from V and 0 bases from J, with 8 bases in between. Germline CDR1 SGHNT, CDR2 YYREEE (reference sequence). CDR3 size: 13 residues. The CDR3 spells CASSLQGSYEQYF. The CDR3 DNA reads TGTGCCAGCAGCCTACAGGGCTCCTACGAGCAGTACTTC.

This chain uses TRBV27 with TRBJ2-1, with D perhaps TRBD2 (6 bases). CDR1 is MNHEY, CDR2 SMNVEV, per germline (reference sequence). This CDR3 has 15 residues. Trimming took 10 bases from V and 10 from J, leaving 26 bases between them. CDR3 nucleotides: TGTGCCACCACGACTGGGGGGATTTTGTTTTCGGAGCAGTTCTTC. It codes for CATTTGGILFSEQFF.

V gene TRBV7-3 combines with J gene TRBJ2-6; D is unresolved. Trimming removed 1 base from V and 1 base from J, with 5 bases in between. CDR1 is SGHTA and CDR2 is FQGTGA in the germline V gene. This CDR3 has 15 residues. CDR3 loop: CASSLRGSGANVLTF. The CDR3 coding sequence is TGTGCCAGCAGCTTAAGAGGTTCTGGGGCCAACGTCCTGACTTTC. Supplemented by reference TRBV7-3 and TRBJ2-6, the full variable domain reads GAGVSQTPSNKVTEKGKYVELRCDPISGHTALYWYRQSLGQGPEFLIYFQGTGAADDSGLPNDRFFAVRPEGSVSTLKIQRTERGDSAVYLCASSLRGSGANVLTFGAGSRLTVL.

In nucleotides, the CDR3 is TGTGCCAGCAGCAATACAGGGGACGGGGAAAAACTGTTTTTT. Residues: CASSNTGDGEKLFF. The V and J genes are TRBV21-1 and TRBJ1-4; the DNA was not compared with TRBD1, the D call given in the table. TRBV21-1 is assigned pseudogene status. CDR3 length: 14 residues.

The chain joins TRBV5-1 to TRBJ2-7; TRBD1 is a possible D gene (5 bases). CDR1 and CDR2 from the germline V gene are SGHRS and YFSETQ. V gave up 2 bases and J gave up 0 bases, with 15 bases separating them. CDR3 length: 16 amino acids. In DNA form, the CDR3 reads TGCGCCAGCAGCTTTTTGACCACAGGCCTCTCCTACGAGCAGTACTTC. This codes for CASSFLTTGLSYEQYF.

The genes are TRBV6-5 and TRBJ1-2; D call uncertain. V was trimmed by 2 bases and J by 2 bases, leaving 15 bases between them. This CDR3 is built from 16 residues. CDR1 is MNHEY, CDR2 SVGAGI, per germline. The CDR3 protein is CASSYLPGYLNYGYTF. CDR3 coding DNA: TGTGCCAGCAGTTACCTCCCGGGGTATCTGAACTATGGCTACACCTTC.

The V and J genes are TRBV28 and TRBJ2-7; the D gene could be TRBD1 or TRBD2 (5 bases each). The ends were cut back, 7 bases at V and 2 bases at J, with 12 bases in the middle. The germline V gene encodes CDR1 MDHEN and CDR2 SYDVKM. The CDR3 runs to 13 residues. The CDR3 nucleotides are TGTGCCAGCACCCCGGGGCGCACCTACGAGCAGTACTTC. The encoded protein is CASTPGRTYEQYF.

Concerning this clone: Mismatch with germline at one junction end may stem from a read error. The sample holds other DNA sequences that translate to the same CDR3. CDR3 sequence reads: CASSEEGNQPQHF. CDR3 nucleotide sequence: TGTGCCAGCAGCGAAGAGGGGAATCAGCCCCAGCATTTT. The chain joins TRBV2 to TRBJ1-5; tentative D call: TRBD1 (5 bases). Germline V gene data show CDR1 as SNHLY and CDR2 as FYNNEI. The CDR3 extends over 13 amino acids.